This TCR beta chain comes out of a study of T cells in Graves' hyperthyroidism and ophthalmopathy. Study details: Peripheral blood was collected at initial diagnosis, before any treatment. Points from the study as a whole: Most expanded thyroid clonotypes above 0.001 also appeared in blood. Ophthalmopathy was told apart from stable hyperthyroidism by a 13 V-J model.

Amplification of TCR beta CDR3 regions used RNA as the template. With the HTBI primer set, the TCR CDR3 went through a first round of RT-PCR. TCRdb re-called the multiplex PCR reads with MiXCR, one entry per CDR3 protein. The table lists 650,000 to 750,000 distinct CDR3 sequences, about 14% of them singletons. The length of the CDR3 is 11 residues. The germline CDR1 and CDR2 sequences are LGHDT and YNNKEL (reference sequence). Trimming removed 2 bases from V and 10 bases from J, with 6 bases in between. If no ophthalmopathy progression occurred within 18 months, Graves' hyperthyroidism was stable. This clonotype was observed many times. Its antigen remains unknown.

This rearrangement joins TRBV3-1 to TRBJ2-1, with D hard to call. This receptor was obtained from a woman aged 18-30 years with Graves' hyperthyroidism. Sequencing was carried out using blood. CDR3 bases: TGTGCCAGCAGCCAATCACGGGAGCAGTTCTTC. Amino acid sequence: CASSQSREQFF.